The text below deals with one T cell receptor (beta chain). This CDR3 region has 15 residues. Germline lookup yields CDR1 LGHDT and CDR2 YNNKEL (reference sequence). The data stem from a study of T cells expressing NK-cell markers. From the 5' RACE reads, TCRdb lists one entry per CDR3 protein and no DNA. With about 260,000 distinct CDR3 sequences in the sample, the ten largest clones hold roughly 4.2%. The chain carries TRBV3-1 and TRBJ2-3. The sample comprised blood T cells: a sorted CD56 or NKG2C T cell subset, CD4+ or CD8+ T cells, or bulk PBMC T cells (not recorded which). This sequence was found in a woman aged 18-69 years in good health. CDR3 sequence: CASSQSRFGTDTQYF.